This record concerns one T cell receptor (beta chain) sequence. No antigen is known for it. CDR1 and CDR2 (germline): SNHLY, FYNNEI. V was trimmed by 9 bases and J by 2 bases, leaving 11 bases between them. CDR3 length: 12 residues. This entry comes from a study of cytomegalovirus exposure and HLA in healthy donors. PCR used 60 Vbeta primers and 13 Jbeta primers. Libraries were prepared by immunoSEQ multiplex PCR; TCRdb keeps only in-frame clonotypes and omits some of them. The sample includes 150,000 to 200,000 clones, 85% to 90% of them seen just once. Notes on the study in general: A highly shared variant cluster was judged a likely technical artifact.

This receptor was obtained from a woman aged 18-29 years in good health and CMV-seronegative. Source material: PBMCs. The V gene is TRBV2, the J gene TRBJ2-7; D is unresolved. CDR3 amino acids: CASKEDTYEQYF. The CDR3 nucleotides read TGTGCCAGTAAGGAAGACACCTACGAGCAGTACTTC.